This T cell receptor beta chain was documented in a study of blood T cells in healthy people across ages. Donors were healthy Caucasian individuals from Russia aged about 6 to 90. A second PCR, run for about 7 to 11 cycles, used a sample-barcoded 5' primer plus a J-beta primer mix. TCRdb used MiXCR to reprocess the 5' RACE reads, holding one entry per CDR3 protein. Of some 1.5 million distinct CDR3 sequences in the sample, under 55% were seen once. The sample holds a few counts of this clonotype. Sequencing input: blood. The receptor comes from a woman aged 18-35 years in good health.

The CDR3 bases are TGTGCCAGCAGGAGGGTGCAGGTCGGGGGTCAGCCCCAGCATTTT. It translates to CASRRVQVGGQPQHF. The V call is TRBV28, the J call TRBJ1-5; weak D call: TRBD1 (5 bases). V gave up 6 bases and J gave up 6 bases, with 18 bases separating them. Germline assignment: CDR1 MDHEN and CDR2 SYDVKM. CDR3 length: 15 amino acids.